The rows below give T cell receptor beta chains drawn from one sample of a study of T cells in Graves' hyperthyroidism and ophthalmopathy. Each CDR3 protein is one row after TCRdb ran MiXCR on the multiplex PCR reads. The sample consists of 450,000 to 700,000 distinct CDR3 sequences, around 46% of them appearing once. Source material: peripheral blood or thyroid tissue (not recorded which). Every receptor here comes from an adult woman with Graves' disease, either hyperthyroidism or ophthalmopathy (not recorded which). Each CDR3 is given with its conserved first and last residue. A D gene is named only where the DNA matches it firmly. Clone size is not always given. Where it is, it says once, few, many or a class for expanded clones.

V: TRBV20-1; D: .; J: TRBJ1-1; size: .; DNA: TGCAGCGCTTCGAGGGGGGCAGACACTGAAGCTTTCTTT; CDR3: CSASRGADTEAFF
V: TRBV27; D: TRBD1; J: TRBJ1-1; size: many; DNA: TGTGCCAGTTCCTCTTACAGGGGGAACACTGAAGCTTTCTTT; CDR3: CASSSYRGNTEAFF
V: TRBV24-1; D: .; J: TRBJ1-2; size: few; DNA: TGTGCCACCAGTGCGGCGGACACCGCTAACTATGGCTACACCTTC; CDR3: CATSAADTANYGYTF
V: TRBV30; D: .; J: TRBJ1-1; size: many; DNA: TGTGCCTGGAGTGTCGGAAGTTCCGAAGCTTTCTTT; CDR3: CAWSVGSSEAFF
V: TRBV6-1; D: .; J: TRBJ2-7; size: .; DNA: TGTGCCAGCAGTGGACGGGGGGACAGATCCTACGAGCAGTACTTC; CDR3: CASSGRGDRSYEQYF
V: TRBV7-9; D: .; J: TRBJ2-7; size: .; DNA: TGTGCCAGCAGTGCGAGACACCTTACCGAACCCTACGAGCAGTACTTC; CDR3: CASSARHLTEPYEQYF
V: TRBV7-9; D: .; J: TRBJ1-1; size: .; DNA: TGTGCCAGCAGCCCCGGGACGGACCTCAGAGAAGCTTTCTTT; CDR3: CASSPGTDLREAFF
V: TRBV6-1; D: .; J: TRBJ1-5; size: .; DNA: TGTGCCAGCAGGGAAAGTGGGGGTCAGCCCCAGCATTTT; CDR3: CASRESGGQPQHF
V: TRBV14; D: .; J: TRBJ1-6; size: many; DNA: TGTGCCAGCAGCCACCCGAGTTCACCCCTCCACTTT; CDR3: CASSHPSSPLHF
V: TRBV7-2; D: .; J: TRBJ2-7; size: .; DNA: TGTGCCAGCAGCTTTAGTGCTAGAGATTGGTCGAGAGGTTCGGACGAGCAGTACTTC; CDR3: CASSFSARDWSRGSDEQYF
V: TRBV4-2; D: TRBD1; J: TRBJ2-3; size: .; DNA: TGTGCCAGCAGCCAGGGACAGGTCACAGATACGCAGTATTTT; CDR3: CASSQGQVTDTQYF
V: TRBV6-6; D: TRBD1; J: TRBJ2-2; size: .; DNA: TGTGCCAGCACCCTGACAGGGTCTGTGGGGGAGCTGTTTTTT; CDR3: CASTLTGSVGELFF
V: TRBV20-1; D: .; J: TRBJ1-2; size: many; DNA: TGCAGTGCTAGAGATTCCCTGAGAGGAGGCTACACCTTC; CDR3: CSARDSLRGGYTF
V: TRBV5-5; D: .; J: TRBJ2-5; size: many; DNA: TGTGCCAGCAGCTTGGTTGATGAGACCCAGTACTTC; CDR3: CASSLVDETQYF
V: TRBV6-1; D: .; J: TRBJ1-1; size: many; DNA: TGTGCCAGCAGCCCCCAAGGGGTCACGGCTACAACTTTCTTT; CDR3: CASSPQGVTATTFF
V: TRBV2; D: TRBD1; J: TRBJ2-7; size: .; DNA: TGTGCCAGCAGTGAGGGACAGGGAATTCCCTACGAGCAGTACTTC; CDR3: CASSEGQGIPYEQYF
V: TRBV5-5; D: TRBD1; J: TRBJ2-5; size: once; DNA: TGTGCCAGCAGCTATGGACAGGCGGAGACCCAGTACTTC; CDR3: CASSYGQAETQYF
V: TRBV2; D: .; J: TRBJ2-5; size: .; DNA: TGTGCCAGCAGTGAGGGAACAGATCAGCCCCAGTACTTC; CDR3: CASSEGTDQPQYF
V: TRBV7-8; D: .; J: TRBJ1-5; size: many; DNA: TGTGCCAGCAGCTTAGATTCGGGAGTTTATAGCAATCAGCCCCAGCATTTT; CDR3: CASSLDSGVYSNQPQHF
V: TRBV25-1; D: .; J: TRBJ2-2; size: .; DNA: TGTGCCAGCAGTACACCCCTCGGCAGGTACACCGGGGAGCTGTTTTTT; CDR3: CASSTPLGRYTGELFF
V: TRBV7-9; D: .; J: TRBJ2-7; size: .; DNA: TGTGCCAGCAGCTTAGGGTTGGGGGGCGAGCAGTACTTC; CDR3: CASSLGLGGEQYF
V: TRBV29-1; D: .; J: TRBJ1-1; size: few; DNA: TGCAGCGTTCTTGGGTTTGTGGCTGAAGCTTTCTTT; CDR3: CSVLGFVAEAFF
V: TRBV20-1; D: TRBD2; J: TRBJ2-5; size: few; DNA: TGCAGTGCGTCCGGGACTAGCGGGTCACAAGAGACCCAGTACTTC; CDR3: CSASGTSGSQETQYF
V: TRBV7-3; D: .; J: TRBJ2-2; size: .; DNA: TGTGCCAGCAGGACCGGGACCCGCACCGGGGAGCTGTTTTTT; CDR3: CASRTGTRTGELFF
V: TRBV12-3/TRBV12-4; D: .; J: TRBJ1-1; size: many; DNA: TGTGCCAGCAGCTCCTGGGACACTGAAGCTTTCTTT; CDR3: CASSSWDTEAFF
V: TRBV12-3/TRBV12-4; D: .; J: TRBJ1-2; size: many; DNA: TGTGCCAGCAGTTTAGTCGAGGGGGTGCTTGGCTACACCTTC; CDR3: CASSLVEGVLGYTF
V: TRBV7-9; D: .; J: TRBJ1-1; size: once; DNA: TGCGCCAGCAGCCAAGAAAGGACAGTTAACACTGAAGCTTTCTTT; CDR3: CASSQERTVNTEAFF
V: TRBV10-3; D: .; J: TRBJ2-1; size: few; DNA: TGTGCCATCAGTGAGGGTACCGGGGATGAGCAGTTCTTC; CDR3: CAISEGTGDEQFF